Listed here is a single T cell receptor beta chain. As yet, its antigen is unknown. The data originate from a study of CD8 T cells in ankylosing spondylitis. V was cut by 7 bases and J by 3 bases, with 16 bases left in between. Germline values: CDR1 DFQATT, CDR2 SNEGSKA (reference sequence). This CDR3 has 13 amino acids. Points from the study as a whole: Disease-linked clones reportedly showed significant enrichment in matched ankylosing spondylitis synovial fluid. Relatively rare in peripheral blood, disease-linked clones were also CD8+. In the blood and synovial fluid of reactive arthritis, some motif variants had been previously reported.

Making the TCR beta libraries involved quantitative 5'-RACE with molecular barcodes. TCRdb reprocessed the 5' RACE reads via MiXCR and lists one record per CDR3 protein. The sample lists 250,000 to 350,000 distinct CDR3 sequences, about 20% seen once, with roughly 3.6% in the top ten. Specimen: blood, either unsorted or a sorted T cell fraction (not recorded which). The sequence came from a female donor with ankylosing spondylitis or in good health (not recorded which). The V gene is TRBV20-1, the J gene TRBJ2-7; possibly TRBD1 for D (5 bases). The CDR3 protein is CSVPAGSGYEQYF. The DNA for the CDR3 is TGCAGTGTTCCCGCAGGGTCAGGCTACGAGCAGTACTTC.